The 10 T cell receptor beta chains below all came from one sample that was sequenced in a study of blood T cells in healthy people across ages. It was with a sample-barcoded 5' primer and a J-beta primer mix that a second PCR of roughly 7 to 12 cycles was run. TCRdb used MiXCR to reprocess the 5' RACE reads, holding one entry per CDR3 protein. The table lists around 750,000 distinct CDR3 sequences, around half of them singletons. The specimen sequenced was blood. These TCRs come from a man older than 75 in good health.

The rearrangement links TRBV10-3 to TRBJ2-3; D is undetermined. Germline CDR1 and CDR2: ENHRY and SYGVKD. V dropped 2 bases and J dropped 6 bases, with 12 bases sitting between them. The CDR3 loop spans 14 amino acids. Here the CDR3 DNA reads TGTGCCATCAGTGAGAGGGAACCCCCGGATACGCAGTATTTT. Amino acid sequence: CAISEREPPDTQYF.

DNA for the CDR3: TGCAGTGCTAGAATCTTTCGGGGGAGCACAGATACGCAGTATTTT. It encodes CSARIFRGSTDTQYF. The chain employs TRBV20-1 and TRBJ2-3, with D possibly matching TRBD2 (6 bases). The V gene lost 2 bases and the J gene lost 0 bases, with 12 bases spanning the gap. Germline-derived CDR1 and CDR2 are DFQATT and SNEGSKA (reference sequence). The CDR3 covers 15 residues.

V gene TRBV29-1 combines with J gene TRBJ1-2; the match to TRBD1 covers 7 bases. Unmatched junction bases numbered 4, after V lost 8 bases and J lost 4 bases. Germline V gene sequence: CDR1 SQVTM, CDR2 ANQGSEA. This CDR3 is built from 11 residues. Here the CDR3 reads CSSQGPYGYTF. The CDR3, as DNA: TGCAGCTCACAGGGGCCCTATGGCTACACCTTC.

The chain joins TRBV20-1 to TRBJ2-1, with unresolved D. The J call is doubtful: the DNA matches TRBJ2-7 better. The CDR3 has 12 residues. The germline gives CDR1 DFQATT, CDR2 SNEGSKA (reference sequence). CDR3 in DNA: TGCAGTGCCAGGAGCTCCTACAATGAGCAGTACTTC. Protein: CSARSSYNEQYF.

This clonotype was picked up a small number of times. This rearrangement joins TRBV5-1 to TRBJ1-5; TRBD1 matches 7 bases. With V trimmed by 0 bases and J by 4 bases, 4 bases remained unmatched. CDR1 is SGHRS, CDR2 YFSETQ, per germline. This CDR3 region has 15 residues. CDR3: CASSLGGQRNQPQHF. The CDR3 bases are TGCGCCAGCAGCTTGGGGGGACAGCGGAATCAGCCCCAGCATTTT.

This clonotype has just a few counts. The V call is TRBV6-5, the J call TRBJ2-7, with D possibly matching TRBD2 (6 bases). The CDR3 covers 14 residues. Germline V lookup: CDR1 MNHEY, CDR2 SVGAGI. Trimming shortened V by 4 bases and J by 0 bases, and 10 bases separated the two germline ends. The CDR3 region is CASSFRESSYEQYF. CDR3 sequence (DNA): TGTGCCAGCAGTTTCCGGGAGAGCTCCTACGAGCAGTACTTC.

This clonotype came up a few times. The chain is built from TRBV7-3 and TRBJ2-2; no firm D call. Germline V gene lookup returns CDR1 SGHTA and CDR2 FQGTGA. The ends were cut back, 6 bases at V and 1 base at J, with 6 bases in the middle. The CDR3 runs to 13 residues. CDR3: CASSLGNTGELFF. CDR3 nucleotides: TGTGCCAGCAGTCTCGGGAACACCGGGGAGCTGTTTTTT. The complete variable domain, with remaining parts taken from reference TRBV7-3 and TRBJ2-2, reads GAGVSQTPSNKVTEKGKYVELRCDPISGHTALYWYRQSLGQGPEFLIYFQGTGAADDSGLPNDRFFAVRPEGSVSTLKIQRTERGDSAVYLCASSLGNTGELFFGEGSRLTVL.

The chain uses TRBV3-1 and TRBJ2-7; maybe TRBD1 (6 bases). The CDR3 length is 15 residues. The germline gives CDR1 LGHDT, CDR2 YNNKEL (reference sequence). V lost 0 bases and J lost 6, with 15 bases in between. The CDR3 loop reads CASSQDDRRNREQYF. CDR3 bases: TGTGCCAGCAGCCAAGACGACAGGAGAAACCGCGAGCAGTACTTC.

The chain has TRBV5-1 and TRBJ1-6; weak D call: TRBD1 (6 bases). V was pared by 4 bases and J by 6 bases, with 14 bases between. CDR1 is SGHRS, CDR2 YFSETQ, per germline. The CDR3 covers 15 residues. CDR3 in amino acids: CASSEGGRTNSPLHF. The CDR3 DNA is TGCGCCAGCAGCGAGGGGGGACGCACTAATTCACCCCTCCACTTT.

The rearrangement uses TRBV12-3 or TRBV12-4 and TRBJ1-2; 9 nucleotides match TRBD1. CDR3 length equals 13 residues. The junction had 6 bases not matched to a gene; V was cut back by 6 bases and J by 7 bases. The CDR3 nucleotides are TGTGCCAGCAGAAAACAGGGGGCATCTGGCTACACCTTC. Amino acids: CASRKQGASGYTF.